The source of this TCR beta chain is a study of cytomegalovirus exposure and HLA in healthy donors (dated by TCRdb to about 2017). A note on the overall study: According to a later analysis, the approximately 120 validation repertoires were produced on the same platform as the 666 repertoires of the first cohort. The aim of the study was to test whether cataloging public T cell receptors could identify signatures of past pathogen exposure. In addition to the first cohort of around 670 subjects, a separate validation cohort of over 90 different subjects was used. High-throughput TCR immunosequencing, statistical association of individual TCRs with disease status, and machine learning were combined to predict cytomegalovirus infection status. The full study reports these points: A later analysis found that TCRs clustered in the first cohort also tended to co-occur in the 120 or so validation repertoires, with more than 90% of cluster scores above 0. Across donors, most TCR sequences were observed very rarely, whereas some public TCRs were present in many individuals. The study gave a list of 150 to 200 TCR beta chains associated with cytomegalovirus. The validation cohort had no HLA typing available for a later analysis, so co-occurrence within that cohort was assessed over all 120 or so repertoires. In vitro tests confirmed that a few of the cytomegalovirus-associated TCR beta chains recognize cytomegalovirus antigens. Cytomegalovirus status was reported to be diagnosed by the classifier with high specificity and sensitivity in both the original and validation cohorts. The authors suggested that the approach could potentially be extended to other disease states and immunological phenotypes.

Library generation was performed with the immunoSEQ multiplex PCR assay. The original pipeline was this. A statistical classification framework was developed to diagnose cytomegalovirus status using the catalog of TCR beta chain sequences. In TCRdb, the immuneACCESS table is reduced to in-frame sequences with V and J assigned. These tables do not hold every clone; where another copy was compared, an unresolved V gene accounts for under half, and the others remain unexplained. For V, J and clone size, that table is used; D and trimming come from the DNA. For this sample the table gives about 170,000 clones, of which roughly 90% were detected only once. 5.7% of the sample is in the top ten clones. From the germline V gene, CDR1 is SQVTM and CDR2 is ANQGSEA. The cysteine opens and the phenylalanine closes a CDR3 of 12 amino acids. Only the CDR3 part of the read is kept: 36 bases, read in frame from the first base. Trimming at the junction amounts to 6 bases on V and 2 bases on J, and the germline ends lie 10 bases apart.

The donors belonged to the validation cohort of over a hundred subjects, which was separate from the roughly 700-subject first cohort. Worth noting for this clone: There is no known antigen for this receptor. Base qualities are missing; no much larger clone stands one base away.

The sample was PBMCs. The chain couples TRBV29-1 to TRBJ1-1; the D segment cannot be called with confidence. This clonotype originated in a woman aged 25 to 45 in good health and CMV-seronegative. The DNA sequence is TGCAGCGTCGCCAACAGTAACACTGAAGCTTTCTTT. Its protein reads: CSVANSNTEAFF. Here the CDR3 is joined to the reference TRBV29-1 and TRBJ1-1 genes, and the full variable domain is: SAVISQKPSRDICQRGTSLTIQCQVDSQVTMMFWYRQQPGQSLTLIATANQGSEATYESGFVIDKFPISRPNLTFSTLTVSNMSPEDSSIYLCSVANSNTEAFFGQGTRLTVV.